This T cell receptor beta chain came from a study of stem cell transplantation in POMP-related autoinflammatory disease. Whole-study context: The study hypothesized thymoproteasome defects skew the TRB repertoire via impaired CD8+ selection. The study, taken as a whole, reports: Fewer unique TRB V-J gene pairings were identified in patients with PRAID.

Here immunoSEQ multiplex PCR was the method, and the copy in TCRdb shows in-frame clones only, minus some. The sample has roughly 68,000 clones; just over 90% are singletons. The germline CDR1 and CDR2 sequences are GTSNPN and SVGIG (reference sequence). Trimming shortened V by 0 bases and J by 4 bases, and 9 bases separated the two germline ends. The CDR3 runs to 14 residues. A remark on this clone: No antigen is known for it.

Source: CD4+ T cells from PBMCs, taken after stem cell transplantation. The gene calls are TRBV30 and TRBJ2-2; no clear D gene. The receptor's source is a human patient with POMP-related autoinflammation and immune dysregulation (PRAID). Some of these T cells may belong to the graft donor. CDR3 sequence (DNA): TGTGCCTGGAGTGTAATCTCCCGCACCGGGGAGCTGTTTTTT. It encodes CAWSVISRTGELFF. Drawing the rest from reference TRBV30 and TRBJ2-2, the complete variable domain is SQTIHQWPATLVQPVGSPLSLECTVEGTSNPNLYWYRQAAGRGLQLLFYSVGIGQISSEVPQNLSASRPQDRQFILSSKKLLLSDSGFYLCAWSVISRTGELFFGEGSRLTVL.